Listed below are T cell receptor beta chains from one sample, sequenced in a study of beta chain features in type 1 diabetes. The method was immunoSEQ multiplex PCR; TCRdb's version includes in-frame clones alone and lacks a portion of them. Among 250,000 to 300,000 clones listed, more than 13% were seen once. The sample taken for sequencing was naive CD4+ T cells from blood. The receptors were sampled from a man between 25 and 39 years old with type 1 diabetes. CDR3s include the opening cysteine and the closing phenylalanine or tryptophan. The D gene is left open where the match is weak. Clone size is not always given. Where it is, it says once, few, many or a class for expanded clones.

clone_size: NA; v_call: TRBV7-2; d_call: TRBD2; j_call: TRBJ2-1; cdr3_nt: TGTGCCAGCAGCTTCTACAGCGGGGATGAGCAGTTCTTC; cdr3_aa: CASSFYSGDEQFF
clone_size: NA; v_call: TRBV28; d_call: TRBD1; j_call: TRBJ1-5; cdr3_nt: TGTGCCAGCAGTCGCACCTTCGGGACAGGGAATCAGCCCCAGCATTTT; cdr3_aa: CASSRTFGTGNQPQHF
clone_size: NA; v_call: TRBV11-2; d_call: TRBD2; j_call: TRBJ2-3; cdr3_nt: TGTGCCAGCTCCCGATGGGCGGGAGGCACAGATACGCAGTATTTT; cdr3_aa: CASSRWAGGTDTQYF
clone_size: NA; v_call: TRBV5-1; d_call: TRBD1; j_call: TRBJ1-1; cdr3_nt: TGCGCCAGCAGCGAGGGACAGACATACTTACCAGGAGGAGCTTTCTTT; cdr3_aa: CASSEGQTYLPGGAFF
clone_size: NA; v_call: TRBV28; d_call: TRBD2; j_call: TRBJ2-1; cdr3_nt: TGTGCCAGCAGTTTGGGCAGGCAACTAGCGGCGGCGACCAATGAGCAGTTCTTC; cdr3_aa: CASSLGRQLAAATNEQFF
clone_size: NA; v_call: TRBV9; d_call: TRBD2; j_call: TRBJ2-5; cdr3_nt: TGTGCCAGCAGCGTAGCGGGAGGGCAAGAGACCCAGTACTTC; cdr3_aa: CASSVAGGQETQYF
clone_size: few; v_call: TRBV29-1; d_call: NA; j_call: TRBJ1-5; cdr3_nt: TGCAGCGTCGGGACAAGTAGCAATCAGCCCCAGCATTTT; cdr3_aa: CSVGTSSNQPQHF
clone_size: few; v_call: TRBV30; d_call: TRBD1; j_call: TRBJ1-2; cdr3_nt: TGTGCCTGGAGCACAGGGGCCGGCTACACCTTC; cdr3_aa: CAWSTGAGYTF
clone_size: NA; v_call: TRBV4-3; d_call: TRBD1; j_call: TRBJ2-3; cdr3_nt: TGCGCCAGCAGCCGAACAGGGGTCACAGATACGCAGTATTTT; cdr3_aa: CASSRTGVTDTQYF
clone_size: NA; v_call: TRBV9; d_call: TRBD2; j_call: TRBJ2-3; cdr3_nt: TGTGCCAGCAGCGTAGTGGGACTAGCTACAGATACGCAGTATTTT; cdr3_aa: CASSVVGLATDTQYF
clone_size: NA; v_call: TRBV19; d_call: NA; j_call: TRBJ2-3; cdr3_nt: TGTGCCAGTAGTAAGGAAGGGGTCGATACGCAGTATTTT; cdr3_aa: CASSKEGVDTQYF
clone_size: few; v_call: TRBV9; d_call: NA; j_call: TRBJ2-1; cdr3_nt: TGTGCCAGCAGCGTCACGGACTACTACAATGAGCAGTTCTTC; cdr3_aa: CASSVTDYYNEQFF
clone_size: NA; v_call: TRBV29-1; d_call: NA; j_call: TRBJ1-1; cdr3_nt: TGCAGCGCCCGAGGACAGCTGAACACTGAAGCTTTCTTT; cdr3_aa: CSARGQLNTEAFF
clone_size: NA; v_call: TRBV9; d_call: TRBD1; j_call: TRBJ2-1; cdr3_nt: TGTGCCAGCAGCCCACGGGGACAGGGAAACAATGAGCAGTTCTTC; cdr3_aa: CASSPRGQGNNEQFF
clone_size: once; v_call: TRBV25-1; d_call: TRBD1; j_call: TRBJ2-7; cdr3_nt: TGTGCCAGCAGCTTACAGGGGGCGCTTACCTACGAGCAGTACTTC; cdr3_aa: CASSLQGALTYEQYF
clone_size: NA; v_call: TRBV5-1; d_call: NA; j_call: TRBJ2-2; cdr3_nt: TGCGCCAGCAGCTTGACGGGGACCGGGGAGCTGTTTTTT; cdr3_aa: CASSLTGTGELFF
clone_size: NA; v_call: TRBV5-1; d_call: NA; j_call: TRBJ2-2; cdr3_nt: TGCGCCAGCAGCCTATCGACAGCGAACACCGGGGAGCTGTTTTTT; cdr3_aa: CASSLSTANTGELFF
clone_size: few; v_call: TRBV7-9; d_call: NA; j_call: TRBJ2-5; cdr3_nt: TGTGCCAGCAGTCTCGTCAGGATGGAGACCCAGTACTTC; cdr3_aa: CASSLVRMETQYF
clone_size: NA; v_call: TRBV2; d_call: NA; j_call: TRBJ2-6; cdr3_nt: TGTGCCAGCAGTGGGTTAGCTGGGGCCAACGTCCTGACTTTC; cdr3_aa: CASSGLAGANVLTF
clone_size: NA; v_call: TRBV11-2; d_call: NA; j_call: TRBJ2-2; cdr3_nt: TGTGCCAGCAGCCTACGCACCGGGGAGCTGTTTTTT; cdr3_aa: CASSLRTGELFF
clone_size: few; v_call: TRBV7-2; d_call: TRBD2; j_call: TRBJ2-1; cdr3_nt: TGTGCCAGCAGCCTAGCGGGAGCGTCCTACAATGAGCAGTTCTTC; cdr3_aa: CASSLAGASYNEQFF
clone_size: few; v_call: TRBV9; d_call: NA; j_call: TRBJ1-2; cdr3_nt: TGTGCCAGCAGCCCTTTAGGGGGAAACTATGGCTACACCTTC; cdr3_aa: CASSPLGGNYGYTF
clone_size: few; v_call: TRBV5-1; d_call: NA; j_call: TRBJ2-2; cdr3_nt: TGCGCCAGCAGCTTCACTGGGGCGAACGGGGAGCTGTTTTTT; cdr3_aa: CASSFTGANGELFF
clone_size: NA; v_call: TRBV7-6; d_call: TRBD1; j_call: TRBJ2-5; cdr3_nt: TGTGCCAGCAGCTCGCGGACAGGGTCGGGGGAGACCCAGTACTTC; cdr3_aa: CASSSRTGSGETQYF
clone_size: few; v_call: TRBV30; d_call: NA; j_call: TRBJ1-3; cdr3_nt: TGTGCCTGGAGTTATGGAAACACCATATATTTT; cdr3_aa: CAWSYGNTIYF
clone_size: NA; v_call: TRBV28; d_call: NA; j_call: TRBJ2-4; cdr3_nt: TGTGCCAGCAGTGCCGACAGGGCCAAAAACATTCAGTACTTC; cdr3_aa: CASSADRAKNIQYF
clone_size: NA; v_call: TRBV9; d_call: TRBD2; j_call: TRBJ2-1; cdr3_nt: TGTGCCAGCAGCGTAGTGGGGGGGGTCTCCTACAATGAGCAGTTCTTC; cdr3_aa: CASSVVGGVSYNEQFF
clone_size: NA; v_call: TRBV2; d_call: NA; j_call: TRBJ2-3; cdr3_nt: TGTGCCAGCGTGGGGACAACGGTCACAGATACGCAGTATTTT; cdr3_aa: CASVGTTVTDTQYF
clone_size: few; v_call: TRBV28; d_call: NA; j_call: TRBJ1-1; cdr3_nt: TGTGCCGCAGGACGGACAGCAAACACTGAAGCTTTCTTT; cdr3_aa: CAAGRTANTEAFF
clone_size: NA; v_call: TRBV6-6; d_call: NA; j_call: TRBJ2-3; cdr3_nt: TGTGCCAGCAGTCGACGACTGGAGGGAACAGATACGCAGTATTTT; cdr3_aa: CASSRRLEGTDTQYF
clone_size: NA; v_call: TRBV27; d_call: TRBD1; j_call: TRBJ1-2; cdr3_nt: TGTGCCACAAGGGACAGTAACTATGGCTACACCTTC; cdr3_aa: CATRDSNYGYTF
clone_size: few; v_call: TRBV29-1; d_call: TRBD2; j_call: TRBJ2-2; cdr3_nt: TGCAGCGTTGGGGATAGACTAGCTGCAAACACCGGGGAGCTGTTTTTT; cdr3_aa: CSVGDRLAANTGELFF
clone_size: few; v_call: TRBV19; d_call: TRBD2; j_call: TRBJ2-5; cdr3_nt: TGTGCCAGTAGTATCGCGGGAGGGCCAGAGACCCAGTACTTC; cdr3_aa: CASSIAGGPETQYF
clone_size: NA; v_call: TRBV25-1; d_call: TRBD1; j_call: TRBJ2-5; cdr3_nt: TGTGCCAGCAGAGACAGGGTAACCCAAGAGACCCAGTACTTC; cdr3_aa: CASRDRVTQETQYF
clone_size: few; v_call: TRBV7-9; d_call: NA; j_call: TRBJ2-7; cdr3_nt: TGTGCCAGCAGCCCCTGGACTTTAAACTACGAGCAGTACTTC; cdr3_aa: CASSPWTLNYEQYF
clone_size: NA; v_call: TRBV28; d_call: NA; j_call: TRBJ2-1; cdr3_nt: TGTGCCAGCAGTATAATAACAGGAAGCTCCTACAATGAGCAGTTCTTC; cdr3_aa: CASSIITGSSYNEQFF
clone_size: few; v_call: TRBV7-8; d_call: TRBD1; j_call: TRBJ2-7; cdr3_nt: TGTGCCAGCAGCCCCGGACAGGGTATATACTCCTACGAGCAGTACTTC; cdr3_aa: CASSPGQGIYSYEQYF
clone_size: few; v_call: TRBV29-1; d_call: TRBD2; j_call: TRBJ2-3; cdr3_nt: TGCAGCGTTCAGACTAGCGGGAAGAGGACAGATACGCAGTATTTT; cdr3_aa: CSVQTSGKRTDTQYF
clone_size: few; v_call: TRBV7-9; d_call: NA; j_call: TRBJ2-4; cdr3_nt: TGTGCCAGCAGCTTAGTAGTCGGGGGGCATAACATTCAGTACTTC; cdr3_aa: CASSLVVGGHNIQYF
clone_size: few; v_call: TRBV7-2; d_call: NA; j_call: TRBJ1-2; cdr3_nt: TGTGCCAGCAGCTTAGTCGACAGCTACTATGGCTACACCTTC; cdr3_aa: CASSLVDSYYGYTF
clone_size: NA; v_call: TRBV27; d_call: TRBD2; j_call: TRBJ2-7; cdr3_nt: TGTGCCAGCAGGGAATGGGCTAGCGGGTTTGACGAGCAGTACTTC; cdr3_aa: CASREWASGFDEQYF
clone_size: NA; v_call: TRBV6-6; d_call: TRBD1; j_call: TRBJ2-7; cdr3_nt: TGTGCCAGCGGAGCGGACAGGGGGCCCTACGAGCAGTACTTC; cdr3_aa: CASGADRGPYEQYF
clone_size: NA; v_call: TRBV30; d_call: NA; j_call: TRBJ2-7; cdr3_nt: TGTGCCTGGAGCCCCGGGAGCCACGAGCAGTACTTC; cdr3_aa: CAWSPGSHEQYF
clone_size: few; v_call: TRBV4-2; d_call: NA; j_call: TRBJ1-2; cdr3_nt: TGTGCCAGCAGCCAAGATCAACGGGGATATGGCTACACCTTC; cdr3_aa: CASSQDQRGYGYTF
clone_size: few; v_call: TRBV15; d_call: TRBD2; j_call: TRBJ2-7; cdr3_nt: TGTGCCACCAGCAGAGATTCCGGGGGGTACGAGCAGTACTTC; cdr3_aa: CATSRDSGGYEQYF
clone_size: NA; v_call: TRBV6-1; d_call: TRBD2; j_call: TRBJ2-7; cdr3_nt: TGTGCCAGCAGTGAAAGTAGCGGGAGGTCACCGCAGTACTTC; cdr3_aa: CASSESSGRSPQYF
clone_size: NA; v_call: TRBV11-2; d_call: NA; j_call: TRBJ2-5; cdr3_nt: TGTGCCAGCAGCTCAACAGGGCGCCAAGAGACCCAGTACTTC; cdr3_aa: CASSSTGRQETQYF
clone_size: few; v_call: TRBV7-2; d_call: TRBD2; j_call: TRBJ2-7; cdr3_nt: TGTGCCAGCAGCTCACTAGCGGGAGGCGTCGAGCAGTACTTC; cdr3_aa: CASSSLAGGVEQYF
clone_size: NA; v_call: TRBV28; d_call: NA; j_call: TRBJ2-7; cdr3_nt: TGTGCCAGCAGAGAACAGGGCATCAGCTCCTACGAGCAGTACTTC; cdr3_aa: CASREQGISSYEQYF
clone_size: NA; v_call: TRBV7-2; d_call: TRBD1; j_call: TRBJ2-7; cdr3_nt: TGTGCCAGCAGCTTAATGACAGGGACCTACGAGCAGTACTTC; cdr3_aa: CASSLMTGTYEQYF